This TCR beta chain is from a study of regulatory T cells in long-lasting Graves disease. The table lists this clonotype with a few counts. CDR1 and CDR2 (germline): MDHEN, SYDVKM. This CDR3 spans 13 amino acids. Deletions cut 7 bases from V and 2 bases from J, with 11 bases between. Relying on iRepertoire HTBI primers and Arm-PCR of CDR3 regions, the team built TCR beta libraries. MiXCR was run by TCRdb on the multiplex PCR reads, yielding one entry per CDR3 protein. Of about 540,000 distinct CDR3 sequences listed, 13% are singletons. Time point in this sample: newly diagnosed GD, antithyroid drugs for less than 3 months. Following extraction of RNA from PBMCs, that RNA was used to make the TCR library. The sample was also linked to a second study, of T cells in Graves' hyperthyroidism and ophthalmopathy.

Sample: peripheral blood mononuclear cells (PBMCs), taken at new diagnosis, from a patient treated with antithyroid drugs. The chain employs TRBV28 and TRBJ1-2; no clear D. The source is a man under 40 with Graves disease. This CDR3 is CASIDQKNYGYTF. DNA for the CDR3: TGTGCCAGCATTGATCAAAAGAACTATGGCTACACCTTC.